In this sample, the clone carrying this T cell receptor (beta chain) turned up a few times. The antigen is not known. TCR alpha and TCR beta cDNA libraries carrying sample barcodes and UMIs came from 5'RACE with constant-segment primers. TCRdb redid the calling of the 5' RACE reads with MiXCR, one entry per CDR3 protein. The sample records under 150,000 distinct CDR3 sequences, about 15% being singletons. This CDR3 has 13 amino acids. This entry comes from a study of T-cell memory formation after mild COVID-19. Study summary: TCR clusters were largely donor specific.

Study-level results: CD8+ contracting clones occupied EMRA, while CD4+ ones occupied mainly CM and EM. A second wave expanding day 15 to 37 was CD4+-biased; contracting clones were balanced.

The sample was PBMCs or a T cell subset sorted from them (not recorded which). This sequence originates from an adult woman who had mild COVID-19 (a few samples of this study predate the infection). Cell type and time point are not known. The chain uses TRBV12-3 or TRBV12-4 and TRBJ2-4, with 11 bases fitting TRBD2. The CDR3 region is CATREGLAAVQYF. Written as DNA, the CDR3 is TGTGCTACACGTGAGGGACTAGCGGCAGTTCAGTACTTC.